The clone carrying this TCR beta chain was counted between two and nine times. Antigen: not known. Germline V gene lookup returns CDR1 ENHRY and CDR2 SYGVKD. V dropped 2 bases and J dropped 1 base, with 12 bases sitting between them. The CDR3 covers 16 residues. This sample was included in a study of T cells after yellow fever vaccination. Overall study results and limits: A limited proportion of clonotypes was detected within both the CD4 and CD8 compartments.

MiXCR was run by TCRdb on the 5' RACE reads, yielding one entry per CDR3 protein. The sample includes about 300,000 distinct CDR3 sequences, about 6.6% of them seen just once. V gene TRBV10-3 combines with J gene TRBJ1-5, with a tentative D call TRBD1 (5 bases). The receptor was isolated from a man between 18 and 29 years old who received the YFV17D yellow fever vaccine. Specimen: PBMCs, collected around 45 days after the first yellow fever vaccination. In DNA, the CDR3 is TGTGCCATCAGTGAGCCTCAGGGACGGAGCAATCAGCCCCAGCATTTT. It codes for CAISEPQGRSNQPQHF.